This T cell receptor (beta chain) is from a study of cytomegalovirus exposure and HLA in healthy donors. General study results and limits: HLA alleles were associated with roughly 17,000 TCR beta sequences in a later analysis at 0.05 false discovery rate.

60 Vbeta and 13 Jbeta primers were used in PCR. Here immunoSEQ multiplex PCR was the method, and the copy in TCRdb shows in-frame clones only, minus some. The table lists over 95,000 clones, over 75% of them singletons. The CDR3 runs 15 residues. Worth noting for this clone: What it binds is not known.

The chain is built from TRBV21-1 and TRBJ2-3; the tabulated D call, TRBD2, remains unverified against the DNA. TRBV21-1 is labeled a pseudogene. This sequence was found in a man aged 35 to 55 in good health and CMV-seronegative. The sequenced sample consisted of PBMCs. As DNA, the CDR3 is TGTGCCAGCAGCAAACTAGCGGGAGGCACAGATACGCAGTATTTT. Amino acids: CASSKLAGGTDTQYF.